One and the same sample provided the 3 T cell receptor beta chains below, sequenced in a study of cytomegalovirus exposure and HLA in healthy donors. The PCR made use of 60 Vbeta and 13 Jbeta primers. Sequenced by immunoSEQ multiplex PCR; TCRdb stores in-frame clones only, minus some. The repertoire has 150,000 to 200,000 clones, roughly 80% of them found once; the top ten carry about 1.7%. The sample consisted of PBMCs. These receptors were taken from a woman aged 18-30 years in good health and CMV-seronegative.

The chain employs TRBV18 and TRBJ1-2; no definite D call. The CDR3 totals 14 residues. V was shortened by 5 bases and J by 5 bases, with 15 bases between the two germline ends. CDR1 and CDR2 from the germline V gene are KGHSH and LQKENI. The CDR3 bases are TGTGCCAGCTCAGCGGGCGGAGAGAGGTATGGCTACACCTTC. It specifies CASSAGGERYGYTF.

The V gene is TRBV20-1, the J gene TRBJ1-1; 10 bases are a match to TRBD1. V was clipped by 7 bases and J by 5 bases; unmatched bases: 1. The CDR3 runs to 11 residues. Germline values: CDR1 DFQATT, CDR2 SNEGSKA (reference sequence). The DNA for the CDR3 is TGCAGTGAGGACAGGGGGACTGAAGCTTTCTTT. Its protein is CSEDRGTEAFF.

This clone showed up just a few times. The gene calls are TRBV2 and TRBJ1-2; 9 bases agree with TRBD1. V gave up 6 bases and J gave up 7 bases; unmatched junction bases: 6. The CDR3 has 13 amino acids. Germline values: CDR1 SNHLY, CDR2 FYNNEI. The CDR3 sequence: CASREDRGGGYTF. CDR3 nucleotides: TGTGCCAGCAGAGAGGACAGGGGAGGTGGCTACACCTTC.